The 20 T cell receptor beta chains below come from one sample, sequenced in a study of read filtering for tumor transcriptome and immune sequencing (dated by TCRdb to the early 2020s). The listed sequencing device is Illumina HiSeq 4000. TCR libraries were constructed from roughly 360 ng RNA using the Immunoverse kit, and molecular barcoded adaptors covering alpha/delta and beta/gamma chains were employed. The public reads were quality trimmed at Q25 with fastp and then assembled into clones with MiXCR by TCRdb, keeping productive beta chains. Each entry is one CDR3 protein sequence, shown with its most common DNA and genes. In all, the sample holds more than 35,000 distinct CDR3 sequences, and about 15% of those were seen once. The ten largest clones represent about 17% of the sample. The sequencing input was a population of CD138-negative cells sorted from bone marrow. The cell subset or site label on this specimen signifies: bone marrow mononuclear cells depleted of CD138+ plasma/myeloma cells by negative magnetic selection. The receptors stem from a donor aged 40 or older with multiple myeloma.

Ten or more counts support this clonotype. This chain uses TRBV28 with TRBJ2-2, with 7 bases matching TRBD1. The CDR3 has 15 residues. The V gene end was trimmed by 5 bases and the J gene end by 6 bases; junction bases not matched to a gene: 9. CDR1 and CDR2 from the germline V gene are MDHEN and SYDVKM. The CDR3 is CASSIRTGSAGELFF. Written as DNA, the CDR3 is TGTGCCAGCAGTATCAGGACAGGATCGGCCGGGGAGCTGTTTTTT.

Ten or more counts support this clonotype. V gene TRBV6-6 combines with J gene TRBJ1-1; TRBD1 is a possible D gene (5 bases). Germline-derived CDR1 and CDR2 are MNHNY and SVGAGI (reference sequence). This CDR3 contains 16 residues. Trimming took 5 bases from V and 5 from J, leaving 21 bases between them. Here the CDR3 reads CASSPMGRTRGTEAFF. The CDR3 bases are TGTGCCAGCAGTCCAATGGGACGGACCCGAGGAACTGAAGCTTTCTTT.

Sample share makes this clonotype medium-sized. The rearrangement joins TRBV18 to TRBJ2-5, with D tentatively TRBD1 (6 bases). The CDR3 is made up of 16 amino acids. With 2 bases removed from V and 1 base from J, the gap between germline ends came to 14 bases. CDR1 is KGHSH, CDR2 LQKENI, per germline. CDR3 nucleotide sequence: TGTGCCAGCTCACCATTGACAGGCCCTGTCCAAGAGACCCAGTACTTC. It encodes CASSPLTGPVQETQYF.

This clonotype was found a few times. Germline and junction disagree at one end, which may indicate a read error. This sequence joins TRBV5-6 and TRBJ1-5; D is possibly TRBD1 (5 bases). CDR1 is SGHDT and CDR2 is YYEEEE in the germline V gene. This CDR3 contains 14 residues. The CDR3 loop is CACSLGGSNQPQHF. For the CDR3, the DNA is TGTGCCTGCAGCTTGGGGGGGAGCAATCAGCCCCAGCATTTC.

This clonotype was recorded many times. V is TRBV3-1 and J is TRBJ2-2; D is perhaps TRBD1 (6 bases). Trimming left V 0 bases short and J 6 bases short, with 14 bases between. This CDR3 has 16 residues. The germline V gene has CDR1 LGHDT and CDR2 YNNKEL (reference sequence). The CDR3 DNA reads as TGTGCCAGCAGCCAAGACACCAGGGGCGACGCCGGGGAGCTGTTTTTT. This codes for CASSQDTRGDAGELFF.

In the case of this clonotype: This likely stems from a read error, as it lies one base from a far larger clone. CDR3 nucleotide sequence: TGTGCCAGCAGCTTAGATACAGGGAGCTCCTACAATGAGCAGTTCTTC. Protein sequence: CASSLDTGSSYNEQFF. V and J are TRBV11-3 and TRBJ2-1; a possible D gene is TRBD1 (6 bases). Deletions cut 0 bases from V and 0 bases from J, with 9 bases between. Germline values: CDR1 SGHNT, CDR2 YENEEA. The CDR3 is 16 amino acids.

There are many counts of this clonotype. This chain joins TRBV9 and TRBJ2-5; maybe TRBD1 (5 bases). The germline gives CDR1 SGDLS, CDR2 YYNGEE. The CDR3 covers 15 residues. Trimming took 3 bases from V and 4 from J, leaving 16 bases between them. The CDR3 DNA sequence: TGTGCCAGCAGCGCCCGTTTGGGGCATGGAGAGACCCAGTACTTC. Its protein is CASSARLGHGETQYF.

This clonotype has at least ten counts. The genes are TRBV6-6 and TRBJ1-1; TRBD1 might be the D (5 bases). The germline V gene has CDR1 MNHNY and CDR2 SVGAGI (reference sequence). The CDR3 is made up of 13 amino acids. Trimming left V 10 bases short and J 0 bases short, with 12 bases between. CDR3 coding DNA: TGTGCCAACAGGCGTGGGGTGAACACTGAAGCTTTCTTT. Encoded protein: CANRRGVNTEAFF.

On this clonotype itself: The CDR3 end shows no conserved phenylalanine or tryptophan, and so a read error is likely. This chain links TRBV28 with TRBJ1-2; a weak D match, TRBD1 (6 bases). CDR1 MDHEN and CDR2 SYDVKM come from the germline V gene. The CDR3 has 16 residues. DNA for the CDR3: TGCGCCAGCAGCCCCCGTTCAGCTGTAACAGGGTATGGCTACACCCTC. Translation gives CASSPRSAVTGYGYTL.

The table lists this clonotype with a count of one. The gene calls are TRBV20-1 and TRBJ2-1; D is possibly TRBD1 (6 bases). This CDR3 has 13 amino acids. V was cut by 0 bases and J by 4 bases, with 7 bases left in between. Germline CDR1 is DFQATT and CDR2 is SNEGSKA (reference sequence). The CDR3 region is CSAREDRYNEQFF. The CDR3 DNA follows: TGCAGTGCTAGAGAGGACAGATACAATGAGCAGTTCTTC.

At least ten counts were recorded for this clonotype. This sequence joins TRBV30 and TRBJ2-1; a possible D gene is TRBD1 (5 bases). Trimming shortened V by 0 bases and J by 9 bases, and 15 bases separated the two germline ends. CDR3 length: 14 residues. Looked up from germline, CDR1 is GTSNPN and CDR2 is SVGIG (reference sequence). The CDR3 nucleotides are TGTGCCTGGAGTGTAGGCCAGGGAACCTCTGAGCAGTTCTTC. Translating gives CAWSVGQGTSEQFF.

This clonotype was seen repeatedly, ten times or more. V is TRBV21-1 and J is TRBJ2-7; the table's D gene call, TRBD1, was not cross checked with the DNA. TRBV21-1 is a listed pseudogene. The CDR3 has 15 residues. The CDR3 is CASSKDRGRVYEQYF. The CDR3 DNA reads TGTGCCAGCAGCAAGGACAGGGGGCGCGTATACGAGCAGTACTTC.

This clonotype occurred many times. The chain carries TRBV5-1 and TRBJ1-5, with D possibly being TRBD1 (6 bases). This CDR3 has 14 amino acids. V was trimmed by 4 bases and J by 7 bases, leaving 15 bases between them. CDR1 and CDR2 (germline): SGHRS, YFSETQ. The CDR3 reads CASSITGFGQPQHF. The DNA for the CDR3 is TGCGCCAGCAGCATCACAGGGTTTGGACAGCCCCAGCATTTT.

With regard to this clonotype: With only one base between it and a far larger clone, this is likely a read error. Since no conserved phenylalanine or tryptophan closes the CDR3, a read error is the likely cause. The chain carries TRBV4-3 and TRBJ2-1; 9 nucleotides agree with TRBD2. Per the germline V gene, CDR1 is LGHNA and CDR2 is YSLEER. This CDR3 region has 19 residues. V shed 5 bases, J shed 3 bases, and the junction held 17 bases outside the gene matches. The CDR3 sequence: CASSSGIRRGGPLYNEQFL. The CDR3 bases are TGCGCCAGCAGCTCTGGCATAAGGCGGGGGGGCCCCCTCTACAATGAGCAGTTCTTA.

The table lists this clonotype with many counts. The V gene is TRBV12-3 or TRBV12-4, the J gene TRBJ1-1; D gene unclear. V gave up 6 bases and J gave up 1 base, with 6 bases separating them. The CDR3 length is 12 residues. CDR3 in DNA: TGTGCCAGCAGCTTACGGAACACTGAAGCTTTCTTT. Its protein product is CASSLRNTEAFF.

In this sample, this clonotype turned up many times. This chain connects TRBV5-1 to TRBJ1-5; TRBD1 aligns across 7 bases. J gave up 5 bases and V 9 bases, and 2 bases lay outside the gene matches. CDR1 is SGHRS and CDR2 is YFSETQ in the germline V gene. CDR3 length equals 11 residues. The CDR3 sequence is CATTGDQPQHF. In DNA form, the CDR3 reads TGCGCCACCACAGGGGATCAGCCCCAGCATTTT.

The table lists this clonotype with many counts. The chain is built from TRBV5-1 and TRBJ2-2; TRBD1 might be the D (6 bases). Germline V gene lookup returns CDR1 SGHRS and CDR2 YFSETQ. This CDR3 region has 14 residues. V lost 2 bases to trimming and J lost 4 bases, with 9 bases between them. Written as DNA, the CDR3 is TGCGCCAGCAGCTTTGGGGGCTCCACCGGGGAGCTGTTTTTT. Protein product: CASSFGGSTGELFF.

This clonotype was detected many times. The genes are TRBV18 and TRBJ2-6; D unclear. V gave up 2 bases and J gave up 2 bases, with 7 bases separating them. The length of the CDR3 is 15 residues. Germline assignment: CDR1 KGHSH and CDR2 LQKENI. The CDR3: CASSPESAGANVLTF. Written as DNA, the CDR3 is TGTGCCAGCTCACCAGAGTCAGCTGGGGCCAACGTCCTGACTTTC.

The rearrangement links TRBV12-3 or TRBV12-4 to TRBJ1-2; tentative D call: TRBD1 (5 bases). The CDR3 runs to 14 residues. The CDR3: CTRSPLGVGYGYTF. In DNA form, the CDR3 reads TGTACCCGCAGCCCTTTAGGGGTCGGCTATGGCTACACCTTC.

Comment on this clonotype: Germline and junction disagree at one end, which may indicate a read error. This chain uses TRBV7-9 with TRBJ1-1; 7 nucleotides line up with TRBD1. In germline, CDR1 is SEHNR, CDR2 FQNEAQ (reference sequence). The CDR3 runs 13 residues. CDR3 loop: CAGRVGGGTEAFF. The DNA of the CDR3 is TGTGCCGGCAGAGTAGGGGGCGGCACTGAAGCTTTCTTT.